The sequence of this TCR beta chain was determined in a study of blood T cell repertoires in COVID-19. The wider study: Spain, Italy and the United States supplied samples that represented acute and convalescent COVID-19.

Trimming took 4 bases from V and 2 from J; bases not matched to a gene: 4. This CDR3 is 15 amino acids long. Germline V gene sequence: CDR1 MGHRA, CDR2 YSYEKL. The data were produced by immunoSEQ multiplex PCR, yet TCRdb's version contains in-frame clones alone and is incomplete. Of about 88,000 clones listed, roughly 88% are singletons. Sequencing used peripheral blood. The sequence came from a man older than 75 with acute or convalescent COVID-19. The rearrangement links TRBV4-1 to TRBJ2-3, with 9 bases that match TRBD1. The CDR3 sequence is CASSRDRAITDTQYF. The CDR3 DNA reads TGCGCCAGCAGCCGGGACAGGGCTATCACAGATACGCAGTATTTT.